The sequence of this T cell receptor beta chain was determined in a study of T cells in localized non-small cell lung cancer. Germline CDR1 is MNHEY and CDR2 is SMNVEV (reference sequence). This CDR3 contains 13 residues. Trimming took off 4 bases at V and 2 bases at J, with 6 bases between the two ends. Points from the study as a whole: One tumor region alone was sequenced, and heterogeneity therefore remains possible. It was uninvolved adjacent lung that showed the highest T cell clonality, exceeding tumor. Longer overall survival was seen with higher T cell density measured in blood. Adjacent lung held a median roughly 60 of the top 100 tumor clones.

This clone was observed a handful of times. The antigen is unknown. The assay was immunoSEQ multiplex PCR, and TCRdb's table has in-frame clones only and misses some. The data contain around 15,000 clones, around 89% of them seen just once; the ten biggest clones take up approximately 3.7%. Sequencing used peripheral blood, obtained before any cancer treatment. The chain joins TRBV27 to TRBJ1-5; D is undetermined. This receptor was taken from a male donor aged 60 or over with stage II squamous cell lung carcinoma. The CDR3: CASSSGGNQPQHF. In nucleotides, the CDR3 is TGTGCCAGCAGTTCGGGTGGCAATCAGCCCCAGCATTTT.